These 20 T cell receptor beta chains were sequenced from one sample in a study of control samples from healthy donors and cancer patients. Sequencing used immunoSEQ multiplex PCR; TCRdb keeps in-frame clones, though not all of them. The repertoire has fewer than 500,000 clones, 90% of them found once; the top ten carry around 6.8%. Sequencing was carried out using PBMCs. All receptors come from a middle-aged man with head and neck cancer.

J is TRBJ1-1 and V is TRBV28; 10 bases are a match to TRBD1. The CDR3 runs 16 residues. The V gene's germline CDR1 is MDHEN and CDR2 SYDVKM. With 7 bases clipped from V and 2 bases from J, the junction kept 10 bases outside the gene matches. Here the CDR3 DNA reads TGTGCCAGCACCGAGGGGGACAGGGGCCGTAACACTGAAGCTTTCTTT. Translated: CASTEGDRGRNTEAFF.

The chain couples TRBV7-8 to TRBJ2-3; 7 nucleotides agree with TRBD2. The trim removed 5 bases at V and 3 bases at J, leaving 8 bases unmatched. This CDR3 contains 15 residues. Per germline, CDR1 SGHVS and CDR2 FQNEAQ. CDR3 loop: CASSHLAERTDTQYF. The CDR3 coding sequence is TGTGCCAGCAGCCACCTAGCGGAGAGAACAGATACGCAGTATTTT.

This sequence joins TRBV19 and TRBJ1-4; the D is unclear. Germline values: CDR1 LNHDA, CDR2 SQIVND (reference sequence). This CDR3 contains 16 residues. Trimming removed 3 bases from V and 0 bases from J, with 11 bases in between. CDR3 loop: CASSMISDSTNEKLFF. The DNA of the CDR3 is TGTGCCAGTAGTATGATCTCGGATTCAACTAATGAAAAACTGTTTTTT.

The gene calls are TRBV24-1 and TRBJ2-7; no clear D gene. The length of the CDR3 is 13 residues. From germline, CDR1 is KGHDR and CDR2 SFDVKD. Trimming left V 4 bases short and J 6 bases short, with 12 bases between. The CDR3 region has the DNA TGTGCCACCAGTGACCTGACAAACGGCGAGCAGTACTTC. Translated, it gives CATSDLTNGEQYF.

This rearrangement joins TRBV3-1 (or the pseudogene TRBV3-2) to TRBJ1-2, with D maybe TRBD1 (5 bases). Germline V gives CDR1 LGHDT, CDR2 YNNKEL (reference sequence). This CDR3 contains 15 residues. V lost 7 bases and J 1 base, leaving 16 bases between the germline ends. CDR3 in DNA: TGTGCCAGCACACCCCCCGGGGGGGTTAACTATGGCTACACCTTC. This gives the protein CASTPPGGVNYGYTF.

CDR3 in DNA: TGTGCCAGCGGACAGGGGGATTCACCCCTCCACTTT. It specifies CASGQGDSPLHF. The chain employs TRBV28 and TRBJ1-6; 10 positions agree with TRBD1. The CDR3 totals 12 residues. The germline V gene has CDR1 MDHEN and CDR2 SYDVKM. J gave up 8 bases and V 8 bases, and 0 bases lay outside the gene matches. The complete variable domain, with remaining parts taken from reference TRBV28 and TRBJ1-6, reads DVKVTQSSRYLVKRTGEKVFLECVQDMDHENMFWYRQDPGLGLRLIYFSYDVKMKEKGDIPEGYSVSREKKERFSLILESASTNQTSMYLCASGQGDSPLHFGNGTRLTVT.

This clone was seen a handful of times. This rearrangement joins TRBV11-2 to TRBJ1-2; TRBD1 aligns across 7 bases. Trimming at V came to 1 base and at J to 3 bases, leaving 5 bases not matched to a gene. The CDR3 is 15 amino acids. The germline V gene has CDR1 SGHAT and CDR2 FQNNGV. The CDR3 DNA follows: TGTGCCAGCAGCTTAGGAAGACAGGGTGACTATGGCTACACCTTC. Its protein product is CASSLGRQGDYGYTF. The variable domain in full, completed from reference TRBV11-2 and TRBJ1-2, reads EAGVAQSPRYKIIEKRQSVAFWCNPISGHATLYWYQQILGQGPKLLIQFQNNGVVDDSQLPKDRFSAERLKGVDSTLKIQPAKLEDSAVYLCASSLGRQGDYGYTFGSGTRLTVV.

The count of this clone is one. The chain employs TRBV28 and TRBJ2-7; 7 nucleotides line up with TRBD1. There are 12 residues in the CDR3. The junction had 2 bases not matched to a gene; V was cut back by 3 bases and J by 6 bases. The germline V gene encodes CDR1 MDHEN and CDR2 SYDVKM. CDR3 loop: CASSFNRGEQYF. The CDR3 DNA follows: TGTGCCAGCAGTTTTAACAGGGGCGAGCAGTACTTC. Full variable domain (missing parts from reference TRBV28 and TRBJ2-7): DVKVTQSSRYLVKRTGEKVFLECVQDMDHENMFWYRQDPGLGLRLIYFSYDVKMKEKGDIPEGYSVSREKKERFSLILESASTNQTSMYLCASSFNRGEQYFGPGTRLTVT.

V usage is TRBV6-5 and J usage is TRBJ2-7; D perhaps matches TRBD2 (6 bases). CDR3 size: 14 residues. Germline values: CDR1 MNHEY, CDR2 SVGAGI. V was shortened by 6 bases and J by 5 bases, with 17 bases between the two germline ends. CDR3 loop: CASSVGGSHDEQYF. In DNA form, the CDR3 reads TGTGCCAGCAGCGTTGGGGGGAGTCACGACGAGCAGTACTTC.

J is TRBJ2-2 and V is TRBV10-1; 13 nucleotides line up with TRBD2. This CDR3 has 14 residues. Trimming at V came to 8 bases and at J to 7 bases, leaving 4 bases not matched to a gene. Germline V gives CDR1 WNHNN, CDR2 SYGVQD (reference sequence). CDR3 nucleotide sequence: TGCGCCAGCGGACTAGCGGGAGATGTCGGGGAGCTGTTTTTT. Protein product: CASGLAGDVGELFF.

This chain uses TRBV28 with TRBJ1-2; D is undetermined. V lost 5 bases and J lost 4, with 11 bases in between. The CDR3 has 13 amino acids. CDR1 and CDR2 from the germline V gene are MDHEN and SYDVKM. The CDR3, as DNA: TGTGCCAGCAGTCTGACCCGTGGCTATGGCTACACCTTC. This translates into CASSLTRGYGYTF.

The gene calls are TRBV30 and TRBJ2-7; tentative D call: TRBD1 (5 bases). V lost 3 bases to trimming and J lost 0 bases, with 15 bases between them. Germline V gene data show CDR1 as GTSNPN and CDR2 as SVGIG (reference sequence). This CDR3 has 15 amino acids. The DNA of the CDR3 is TGTGCCTGGAGATCGACAGAATACAGCTCCTACGAGCAGTACTTC. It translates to CAWRSTEYSSYEQYF. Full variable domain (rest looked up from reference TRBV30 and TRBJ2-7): SQTIHQWPATLVQPVGSPLSLECTVEGTSNPNLYWYRQAAGRGLQLLFYSVGIGQISSEVPQNLSASRPQDRQFILSSKKLLLSDSGFYLCAWRSTEYSSYEQYFGPGTRLTVT.

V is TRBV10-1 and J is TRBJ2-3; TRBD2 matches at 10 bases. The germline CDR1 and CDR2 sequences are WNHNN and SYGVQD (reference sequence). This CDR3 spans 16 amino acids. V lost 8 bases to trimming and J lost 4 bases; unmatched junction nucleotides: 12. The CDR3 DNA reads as TGCGCCAGCTCAGGAGGGCTAGCGGGGGACCCAGATACGCAGTATTTT. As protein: CASSGGLAGDPDTQYF.

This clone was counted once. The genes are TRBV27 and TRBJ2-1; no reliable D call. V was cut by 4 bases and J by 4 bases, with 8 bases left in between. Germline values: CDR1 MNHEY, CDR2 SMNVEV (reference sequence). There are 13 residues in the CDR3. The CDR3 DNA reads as TGTGCCAGCAGTTCCAGGTTTTACAATGAGCAGTTCTTC. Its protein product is CASSSRFYNEQFF.

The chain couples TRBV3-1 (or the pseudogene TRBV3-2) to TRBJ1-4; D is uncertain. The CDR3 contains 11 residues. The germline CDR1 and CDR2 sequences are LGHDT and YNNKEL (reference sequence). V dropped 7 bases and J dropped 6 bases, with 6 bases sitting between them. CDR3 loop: CASKGDEKLFF. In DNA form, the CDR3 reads TGTGCCAGCAAAGGAGATGAAAAACTGTTTTTT.

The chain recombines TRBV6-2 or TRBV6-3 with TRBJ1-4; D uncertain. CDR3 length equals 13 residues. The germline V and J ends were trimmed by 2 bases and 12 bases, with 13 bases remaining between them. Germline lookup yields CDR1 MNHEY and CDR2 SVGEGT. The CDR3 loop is CASSYLVVTELFF. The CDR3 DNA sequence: TGTGCCAGCAGTTACCTGGTGGTGACGGAACTGTTTTTT.

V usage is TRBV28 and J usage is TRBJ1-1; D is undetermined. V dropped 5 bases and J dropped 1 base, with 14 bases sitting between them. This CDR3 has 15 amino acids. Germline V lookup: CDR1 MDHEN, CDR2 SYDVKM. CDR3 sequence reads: CASSPLVGTNTEAFF. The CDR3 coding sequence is TGTGCCAGCAGTCCCCTCGTGGGAACGAACACTGAAGCTTTCTTT.

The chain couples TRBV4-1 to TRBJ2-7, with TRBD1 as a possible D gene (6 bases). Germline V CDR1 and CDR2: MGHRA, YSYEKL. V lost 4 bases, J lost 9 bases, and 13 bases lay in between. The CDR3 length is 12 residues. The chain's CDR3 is CASSPEEGGQYF. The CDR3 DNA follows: TGCGCCAGCAGCCCAGAAGAAGGGGGGCAGTACTTC.

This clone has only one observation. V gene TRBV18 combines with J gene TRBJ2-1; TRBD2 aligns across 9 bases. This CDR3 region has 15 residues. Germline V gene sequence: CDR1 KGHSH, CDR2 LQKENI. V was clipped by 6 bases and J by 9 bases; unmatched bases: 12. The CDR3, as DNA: TGTGCCAGCTCGCCAGGGACTAGCCCACACGGTGAGCAGTTCTTC. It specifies CASSPGTSPHGEQFF.

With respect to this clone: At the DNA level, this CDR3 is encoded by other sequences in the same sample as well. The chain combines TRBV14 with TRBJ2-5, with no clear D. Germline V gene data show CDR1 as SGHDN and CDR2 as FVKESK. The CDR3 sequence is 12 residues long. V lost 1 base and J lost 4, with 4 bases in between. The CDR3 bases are TGTGCCAGCAGCCAAGTCCGAGAGACCCAGTACTTC. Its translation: CASSQVRETQYF.